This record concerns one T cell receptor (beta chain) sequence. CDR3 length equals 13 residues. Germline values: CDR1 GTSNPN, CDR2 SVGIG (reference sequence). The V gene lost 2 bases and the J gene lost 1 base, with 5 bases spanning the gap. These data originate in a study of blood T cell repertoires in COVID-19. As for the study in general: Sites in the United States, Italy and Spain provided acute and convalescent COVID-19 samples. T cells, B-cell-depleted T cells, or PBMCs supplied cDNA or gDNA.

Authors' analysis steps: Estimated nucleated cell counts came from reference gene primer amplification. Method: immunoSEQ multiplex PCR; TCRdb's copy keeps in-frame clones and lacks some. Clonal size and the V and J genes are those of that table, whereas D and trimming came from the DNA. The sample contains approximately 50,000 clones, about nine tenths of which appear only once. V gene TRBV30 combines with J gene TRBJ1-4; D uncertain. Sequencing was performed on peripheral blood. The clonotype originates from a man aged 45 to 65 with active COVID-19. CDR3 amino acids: CAWSYITNEKLFF. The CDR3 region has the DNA TGTGCCTGGAGTTACATAACTAATGAAAAACTGTTTTTT.